The 9 T cell receptor beta chains presented below share a single source sample, sequenced in a study of T cells in Graves' hyperthyroidism and ophthalmopathy. Amplification yielded TCR beta CDR3 regions, with RNA transcripts as the source. TCR CDR3 regions were first amplified by RT-PCR with HTBI primers. In TCRdb, the multiplex PCR reads were re-called with MiXCR into one record per CDR3 protein. The data contain approximately 590,000 distinct CDR3 sequences, 46% of them singletons. What was sequenced was peripheral blood or thyroid tissue (not recorded which). The origin of the receptors is a woman between 18 and 30 years old with Graves' hyperthyroidism.

This clonotype is a singleton in its sample. This chain joins TRBV29-1 and TRBJ2-5; D is perhaps TRBD1 (6 bases). CDR1 is SQVTM and CDR2 is ANQGSEA in the germline V gene. The CDR3 totals 13 residues. Trimming removed 5 bases at V and 5 bases at J, with 15 bases between. The CDR3 DNA is TGCAGCGTTCTTCTGGGGGCCTATGAGACCCAGTACTTC. Protein product: CSVLLGAYETQYF. Full variable domain (outside the CDR3, taken from reference TRBV29-1 and TRBJ2-5): SAVISQKPSRDICQRGTSLTIQCQVDSQVTMMFWYRQQPGQSLTLIATANQGSEATYESGFVIDKFPISRPNLTFSTLTVSNMSPEDSSIYLCSVLLGAYETQYFGPGTRLLVL.

Of note for this clonotype: An end of the junction does not agree with germline; a read error may underlie this. The chain links TRBV29-1 to TRBJ2-5; 7 bases are a match to TRBD1. The germline V gene has CDR1 SQVTM and CDR2 ANQGSEA. The CDR3 runs 15 residues. The CDR3 reads CSVEDGTVPQGTQYF. CDR3 in DNA: TGCAGCGTTGAAGATGGGACAGTCCCCCAAGGGACCCAGTACTTC.

This clonotype has only a few counts. The rearrangement links TRBV5-6 to TRBJ2-6, with D unclear. CDR1 and CDR2 (germline): SGHDT, YYEEEE. Trimming took off 4 bases at V and 0 bases at J, with 11 bases between the two ends. The CDR3 sequence is 16 residues long. The CDR3 region is CASSTDPLSGANVLTF. CDR3 bases: TGTGCCAGCAGCACCGACCCCCTCTCTGGGGCCAACGTCCTGACTTTC.

This clonotype was found a few times. The chain has TRBV2 and TRBJ2-5, with D uncertain. Germline lookup yields CDR1 SNHLY and CDR2 FYNNEI. The CDR3 loop spans 18 amino acids. The germline V and J ends were trimmed by 6 bases and 5 bases, with 28 bases remaining between them. CDR3 nucleotides: TGTGCCAGCAGCCAAGATTTGGGTCGGCCAGGCGATGGGGAGACCCAGTACTTC. This codes for CASSQDLGRPGDGETQYF.

As concerns this clonotype: A much larger clonotype is one base distant, so this may be a read error. The chain recombines TRBV6-1 with TRBJ2-2; D remains ambiguous. V was shortened by 6 bases and J by 7 bases, with 9 bases between the two germline ends. Looked up from germline, CDR1 is MNHNS and CDR2 is SASEGT. The CDR3 length is 12 residues. The CDR3 DNA reads TGTGCCAGCAGCGTACCTGTCGGGGAGCTGTTTTTT. Protein sequence: CASSVPVGELFF.

This clonotype was recorded once. It may be a read error: a sequence one base away is much more abundant. CDR3: CAAGDGDYGYTF. The CDR3 region has the DNA TGTGCCGCCGGGGACGGCGACTATGGCTACACCTTC. This chain joins TRBV10-3 and TRBJ1-2; the D gene is possibly TRBD1 (5 bases). This CDR3 is 12 amino acids long. The V and J ends lost 11 bases and 3 bases respectively, with 13 bases between them. Looked up from germline, CDR1 is ENHRY and CDR2 is SYGVKD.

This clonotype was seen repeatedly, ten times or more. The genes are TRBV6-5 and TRBJ1-2; D might be TRBD1 (5 bases). V dropped 5 bases and J dropped 8 bases, with 9 bases sitting between them. Germline V CDR1 and CDR2: MNHEY, SVGAGI. CDR3 length: 11 residues. The CDR3 DNA reads as TGTGCCAGCAGTGCAGGGTTAGGCTACACCTTC. This translates into CASSAGLGYTF.

This clonotype came up a few times. This chain uses TRBV2 with TRBJ1-5; no clear D gene. Per the germline V gene, CDR1 is SNHLY and CDR2 is FYNNEI. The V end lost 7 bases, the J end lost 1 base, and 14 bases lay between the germline ends. The CDR3 has 15 amino acids. CDR3 amino acids: CASTRSIGSNQPQHF. In DNA, the CDR3 is TGTGCCAGCACCAGATCCATCGGCAGCAATCAGCCCCAGCATTTT.

The V and J genes are TRBV7-2 and TRBJ1-6; TRBD1 matches at 8 bases. Unmatched junction bases numbered 7, after V lost 3 bases and J lost 15 bases. CDR3 length: 13 amino acids. Germline CDR1 SGHTA, CDR2 FQGNSA. This CDR3 reads CASSFGQGEILHF. Here the CDR3 DNA reads TGTGCCAGCAGCTTTGGACAGGGCGAAATCCTCCACTTT.